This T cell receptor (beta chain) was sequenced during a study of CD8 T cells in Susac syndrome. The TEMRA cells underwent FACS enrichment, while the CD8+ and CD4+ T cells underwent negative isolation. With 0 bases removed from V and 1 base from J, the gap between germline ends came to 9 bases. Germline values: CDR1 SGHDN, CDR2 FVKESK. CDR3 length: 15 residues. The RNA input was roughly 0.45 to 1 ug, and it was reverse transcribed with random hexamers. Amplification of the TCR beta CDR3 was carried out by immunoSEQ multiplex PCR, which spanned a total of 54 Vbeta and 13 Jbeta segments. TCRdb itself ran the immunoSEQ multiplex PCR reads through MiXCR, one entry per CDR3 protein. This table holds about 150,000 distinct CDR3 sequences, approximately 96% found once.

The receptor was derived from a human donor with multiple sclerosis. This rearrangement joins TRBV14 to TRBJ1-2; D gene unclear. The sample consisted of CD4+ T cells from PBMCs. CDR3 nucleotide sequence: TGTGCCAGCAGCCAAGACCTGGATGTTAACTATGGCTACACCTTC. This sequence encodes CASSQDLDVNYGYTF.